This T cell receptor beta chain was sequenced during a study of shared clonotypes between healthy human individuals. As concerns this clone: No antigen is known for it.

The method was immunoSEQ multiplex PCR; TCRdb's version includes in-frame clones alone and lacks a portion of them. The sample contains some 2.4 million clones, approximately 93% of which appear only once. Only Caucasian adults living in Nashville, Tennessee made up the donor group. Study observations and caveats: Among non-shared clonotypes, generation probabilities were lower than among those shared by all four donors. Donor clonotype sharing was expected to depend on sequencing depth.

Germline values: CDR1 SGHRS, CDR2 YFSETQ. Trimming removed 4 bases at V and 5 bases at J, with 12 bases between. The CDR3 is 13 amino acids. The TCR originated in a man aged 18 to 30 in good health. Some clones in this sample may be carry-over from other donors' samples. Sequenced material: naive CD4+ T cells from PBMCs. Indicated subset: CD45RA+ positively selected. The chain combines TRBV5-1 with TRBJ2-5; D not resolved. The CDR3 nucleotides are TGCGCCAGCAGCAAGGGTCCTGGGGAGACCCAGTACTTC. This sequence encodes CASSKGPGETQYF.